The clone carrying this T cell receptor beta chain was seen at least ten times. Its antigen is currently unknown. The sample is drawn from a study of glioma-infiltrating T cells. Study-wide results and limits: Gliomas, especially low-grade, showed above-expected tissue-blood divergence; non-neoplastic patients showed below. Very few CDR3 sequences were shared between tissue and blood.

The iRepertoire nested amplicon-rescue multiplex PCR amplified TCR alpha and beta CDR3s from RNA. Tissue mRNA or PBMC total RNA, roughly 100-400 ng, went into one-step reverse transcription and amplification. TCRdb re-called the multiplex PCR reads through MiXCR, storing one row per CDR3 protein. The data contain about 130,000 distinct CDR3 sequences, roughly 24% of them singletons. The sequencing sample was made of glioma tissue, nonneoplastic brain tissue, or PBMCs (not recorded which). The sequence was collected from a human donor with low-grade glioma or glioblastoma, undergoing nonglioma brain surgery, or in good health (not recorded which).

In DNA form, the CDR3 reads TGCAGTGCTATAGGACAGGGAACAGATACGCAGTATTTT. This codes for CSAIGQGTDTQYF. This chain connects TRBV20-1 to TRBJ2-3; 8 bases align to TRBD1. The length of the CDR3 is 13 residues. Germline V CDR1 and CDR2: DFQATT, SNEGSKA (reference sequence). J gave up 3 bases and V 4 bases, and 3 bases lay outside the gene matches.